This is a list of T cell receptor beta chains from one sample in a study of cytotoxic CD8 clonotypes in ibrutinib-treated CLL. Data came from immunoSEQ multiplex PCR; TCRdb stores just in-frame clones and leaves some out. This table has some 84,000 clones, 85% to 90% appearing once. The material sequenced was PBMCs, taken before ibrutinib treatment. These receptors were collected from a human donor with chronic lymphocytic leukemia. Both conserved end residues are part of each CDR3. D genes are given only for firm matches. Clone sizes are given selectively: once, few, many, or a class where the clone is expanded.

clone size | CDR3 length | J gene | D gene | V gene | CDR3 protein | CDR3 DNA
. | 15 | TRBJ1-1 | . | TRBV6-5 | CASSQTSLLIGEAFF | TGTGCCAGCAGCCAGACCTCCTTACTTATAGGTGAAGCTTTCTTT
. | 18 | TRBJ2-3 | . | TRBV9 | CASSVGTWGSSGTDTQYF | TGTGCCAGCAGCGTAGGAACGTGGGGATCCTCTGGCACAGATACGCAGTATTTT
. | 15 | TRBJ1-5 | . | TRBV19 | CASSIFMGRHQPQHF | TGTGCCAGTAGTATTTTTATGGGGCGGCATCAGCCCCAGCATTTT
. | 20 | TRBJ2-7 | TRBD2 | TRBV10-1 | CASSEPNPTSGTPRSYEQYF | TGCGCCAGCAGTGAGCCTAATCCGACTAGCGGGACACCTAGGTCCTACGAGCAGTACTTC
. | 15 | TRBJ2-3 | TRBD2 | TRBV5-4 | CASSFGTRSTDTQYF | TGTGCCAGCAGCTTCGGGACTAGAAGCACAGATACGCAGTATTTT
once | 13 | TRBJ1-1 | . | TRBV5-5 | CASSIGVGTEAFF | TGTGCCAGCAGCATCGGGGTGGGGACTGAAGCTTTCTTT
. | 16 | TRBJ2-3 | . | TRBV7-9 | CASSLALQGGTDTQYF | TGTGCCAGCAGCTTAGCGCTCCAGGGGGGAACAGATACGCAGTATTTT
. | 15 | TRBJ1-1 | TRBD1 | TRBV28 | CASTAGQGWDTEAFF | TGTGCCAGCACCGCGGGACAGGGGTGGGACACTGAAGCTTTCTTT
. | 15 | TRBJ2-1 | . | TRBV25-1 | CASSETREKVNEQFF | TGTGCCAGCAGTGAGACCAGGGAGAAAGTAAATGAGCAGTTCTTC
. | 15 | TRBJ2-3 | . | TRBV21-1 | CASTPPHASTDTQYF | TGTGCCAGCACTCCCCCCCATGCGAGCACAGATACGCAGTATTTT
. | 16 | TRBJ1-4 | . | TRBV2 | CASSGPREGNNEKLFF | TGTGCCAGCAGTGGCCCCAGGGAGGGTAATAATGAAAAACTGTTTTTT
few | 16 | TRBJ2-7 | . | TRBV14 | CASSQGLTRAFGEQYF | TGTGCCAGCAGCCAAGGTCTGACACGGGCCTTCGGCGAGCAGTACTTC
. | 14 | TRBJ1-1 | TRBD1 | TRBV6-5 | CASSYSRGDRSAFF | TGTGCCAGCAGTTACTCGAGGGGGGACAGGTCGGCTTTCTTT
. | 13 | TRBJ2-3 | . | TRBV7-2 | CASSLVSLDTQYF | TGTGCCAGCAGCTTAGTGTCCCTGGATACGCAGTATTTT
. | 14 | TRBJ1-4 | TRBD1 | TRBV5-1 | CASSWDTIYRGLFF | TGCGCCAGCAGCTGGGACACTATTTACAGGGGACTGTTTTTT
. | 17 | TRBJ2-7 | TRBD2 | TRBV6-1 | CASSAAGLAARPYEQYF | TGTGCCAGCAGTGCGGCAGGACTAGCGGCTAGGCCTTACGAGCAGTACTTC
. | 14 | TRBJ1-1 | . | TRBV4-1 | CASSQAGVVTEAFF | TGCGCCAGCAGCCAAGCGGGGGTCGTAACTGAAGCTTTCTTT
. | 13 | TRBJ1-1 | . | TRBV7-6 | CASSLQENTEAFF | TGTGCCAGCAGCTTACAAGAGAACACTGAAGCTTTCTTT
. | 17 | TRBJ2-1 | TRBD2 | TRBV15 | CATSRDRGGRPRNEQFF | TGTGCCACCAGCAGAGATCGCGGCGGGAGGCCGAGGAATGAGCAGTTCTTC
few | 15 | TRBJ2-7 | TRBD2 | TRBV5-6 | CASNVIAGAAYEQYF | TGTGCCAGCAACGTAATAGCGGGAGCCGCCTACGAGCAGTACTTC
once | 11 | TRBJ2-7 | . | TRBV5-6 | CASSLTGEQYF | TGTGCCAGCAGCTTGACAGGGGAGCAGTACTTC
. | 16 | TRBJ2-7 | TRBD1 | TRBV7-8 | CASSKPPRGRTGEQYF | TGTGCCAGTTCTAAGCCTCCCAGGGGGCGAACAGGCGAGCAGTACTTC
. | 12 | TRBJ1-1 | TRBD1 | TRBV5-4 | CASSRTGFEAFF | TGTGCCAGCAGCCGGACAGGGTTCGAAGCTTTCTTT
. | 15 | TRBJ2-3 | . | TRBV4-3 | CASSQGRQNTDTQYF | TGCGCCAGCAGCCAAGGAAGACAGAACACAGATACGCAGTATTTT
few | 15 | TRBJ2-5 | . | TRBV27 | CASSPRFPWRETQYF | TGTGCCAGCAGCCCTAGGTTTCCTTGGCGAGAGACCCAGTACTTC
. | 15 | TRBJ2-3 | TRBD2 | TRBV5-4 | CASSLSAGGTDTQYF | TGTGCCAGCAGCTTATCGGCGGGAGGAACAGATACGCAGTATTTT
. | 14 | TRBJ2-3 | . | TRBV10-3 | CATSGGGRRNTQYF | TGTGCCACCTCCGGGGGCGGGAGAAGGAATACGCAGTATTTT
. | 13 | TRBJ2-7 | TRBD1 | TRBV27 | CASRGQGMSEQYF | TGTGCCAGCAGGGGACAGGGAATGTCCGAGCAGTACTTC
once | 15 | TRBJ2-7 | TRBD1 | TRBV6-6 | CASSYSGTGGNEQYF | TGTGCCAGCAGTTACTCCGGGACAGGGGGCAACGAGCAGTACTTC
few | 16 | TRBJ2-1 | . | TRBV7-9 | CASSLYFWRSYNEQFF | TGTGCCAGCAGCTTATACTTCTGGCGCTCCTACAATGAGCAGTTCTTC
few | 15 | TRBJ2-5 | TRBD1 | TRBV5-5 | CASSPEPDRGETQYF | TGTGCCAGCAGCCCTGAACCGGACAGGGGAGAGACCCAGTACTTC
few | 15 | TRBJ2-1 | . | TRBV5-1 | CASSWTVGGYNEQFF | TGCGCCAGCAGTTGGACAGTTGGGGGCTACAATGAGCAGTTCTTC
. | 14 | TRBJ2-7 | . | TRBV6-1 | CATSQGTAGIEQYF | TGTGCCACCAGTCAGGGGACAGCGGGGATCGAGCAGTACTTC
. | 14 | TRBJ2-7 | TRBD1 | TRBV4-1 | CASSQGQSHYEQYF | TGCGCCAGCAGCCAGGGACAGAGCCACTACGAGCAGTACTTC
few | 16 | TRBJ2-3 | TRBD1 | TRBV6-6 | CASSYSNRGWSDTQYF | TGTGCCAGCAGTTACTCGAACAGGGGGTGGTCAGATACGCAGTATTTT
. | 15 | TRBJ2-3 | . | TRBV6-6 | CASSLAGTDTDTQYF | TGTGCCAGCAGTTTGGCCGGGACGGACACAGATACGCAGTATTTT
. | 15 | TRBJ1-3 | . | TRBV6-5 | CASRTGDTSGNTIYF | TGTGCCAGCAGGACCGGGGACACCTCTGGAAACACCATATATTTT
. | 15 | TRBJ2-5 | TRBD2 | TRBV27 | CASSLEAGRLETQYF | TGTGCCAGCAGTTTAGAAGCGGGAAGGCTGGAGACCCAGTACTTC
. | 15 | TRBJ1-5 | . | TRBV28 | CASRPGTKGNQPQHF | TGTGCCAGCAGGCCAGGGACAAAGGGAAATCAGCCCCAGCATTTT
. | 13 | TRBJ1-2 | . | TRBV5-4 | CASSLAGKRGYTF | TGTGCCAGCAGCTTGGCCGGGAAACGCGGCTACACCTTC
. | 20 | TRBJ2-1 | TRBD2 | TRBV5-1 | CASSAQTSGSRINVINEQFF | TGCGCCAGCAGCGCCCAGACTAGCGGGAGTCGAATTAATGTGATCAATGAGCAGTTCTTC
. | 15 | TRBJ2-2 | . | TRBV9 | CASSVEGLSTGELFF | TGTGCCAGCAGCGTAGAGGGACTGAGCACCGGGGAGCTGTTTTTT
. | 15 | TRBJ2-5 | . | TRBV9 | CASSVYTAGQETQYF | TGTGCCAGCAGCGTTTATACGGCAGGACAAGAGACCCAGTACTTC
. | 16 | TRBJ2-7 | TRBD1 | TRBV5-6 | CASSFYSGTDGYEQYF | TGTGCCAGCAGTTTTTATTCCGGGACAGACGGCTACGAGCAGTACTTC
. | 14 | TRBJ2-7 | TRBD1 | TRBV7-8 | CASGPGQGVNEQYF | TGTGCCAGCGGGCCGGGACAGGGAGTGAACGAGCAGTACTTC